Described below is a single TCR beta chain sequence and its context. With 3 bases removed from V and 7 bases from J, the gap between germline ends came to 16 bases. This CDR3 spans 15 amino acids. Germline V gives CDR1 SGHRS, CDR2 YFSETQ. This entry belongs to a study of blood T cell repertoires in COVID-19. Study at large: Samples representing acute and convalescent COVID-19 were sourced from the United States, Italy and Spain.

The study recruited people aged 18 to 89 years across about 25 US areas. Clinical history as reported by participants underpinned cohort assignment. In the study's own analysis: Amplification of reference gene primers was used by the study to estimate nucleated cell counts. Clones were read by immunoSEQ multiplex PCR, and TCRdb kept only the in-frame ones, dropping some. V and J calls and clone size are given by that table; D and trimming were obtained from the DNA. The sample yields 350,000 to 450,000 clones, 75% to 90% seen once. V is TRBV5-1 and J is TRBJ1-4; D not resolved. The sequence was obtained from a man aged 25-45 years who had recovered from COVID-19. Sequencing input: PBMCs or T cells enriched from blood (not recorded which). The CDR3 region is CASSSIHSEGEKLFF. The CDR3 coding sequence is TGCGCCAGCAGCTCAATCCATAGCGAGGGTGAAAAACTGTTTTTT. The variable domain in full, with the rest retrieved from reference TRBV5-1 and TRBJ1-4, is KAGVTQTPRYLIKTRGQQVTLSCSPISGHRSVSWYQQTPGQGLQFLFEYFSETQRNKGNFPGRFSGRQFSNSRSEMNVSTLELGDSALYLCASSSIHSEGEKLFFGSGTQLSVL.